This paragraph reports one T cell receptor (beta chain). Antigen unknown. This sample was included in a study of T-cell reconstitution after alpha-beta-depleted transplantation in children. Study-wide results and limits: Newly produced T cells mostly provided counts and TCRbeta diversity after one year, as hyperexpanded clones declined. In patients about two months after transplant, alpha-beta T cells reportedly arose from several hundred expanded graft clones.

As it was prepared, the TCRbeta library received unique molecular identifiers. Via MiXCR, TCRdb re-called the PCR reads, giving one row per CDR3 protein. Found here are almost 250,000 distinct CDR3 sequences, roughly 23% of them singletons; the top ten hold over 2.5%. Germline trimming cut 6 bases from V and 0 bases from J; bases unmatched to any gene: 5. Per germline, CDR1 SEHNR and CDR2 FQNEAQ (reference sequence). The length of the CDR3 is 14 residues. This receptor was taken from a girl aged 2 to 9 with Fanconi anemia, due to receive a stem cell transplant. This chain joins TRBV7-9 and TRBJ2-7; TRBD2 matches at 7 bases. The sample here was PBMCs, taken before TCRalphabeta/CD19-depleted stem cell transplant. Here the CDR3 reads CASRHSGRSYEQYF. CDR3 bases: TGTGCCAGCAGGCATAGCGGGCGCTCCTACGAGCAGTACTTC.